One and the same sample provided the 2 T cell receptor beta chains below, sequenced in a study of shared clonotypes between healthy human individuals (dated by TCRdb to between 2020 and 2021). The library came from the immunoSEQ multiplex PCR assay. TCRdb mirrors the immuneACCESS table, restricted to in-frame sequences. Some clones are absent from its copies; in checked studies, under half trace to an unresolved V gene, and the reason for the others is unknown. The sample contains nearly 2 million clones, around 96% of them found a single time. The ten biggest clones cover 0.9% to 1.5% of the sample. For the CD8 naive samples, CD45RO-negative cells were positively selected for CCR7, yielding a CD45RA+CCR7+ population from which TemRA cells were excluded. The sequenced sample was naive CD8+ T cells sorted from blood. This specimen's cell subset or site label, per the study, means: CD45RA+CCR7+. These receptors all come from a man in his late teens or twenties in good health.

The chain joins TRBV28 to TRBJ2-7; D possibly corresponds to TRBD1 (6 bases). The V gene's germline CDR1 is MDHEN and CDR2 SYDVKM. The CDR3 is 14 amino acids. The V gene lost 6 bases and the J gene lost 1 base, with 13 bases spanning the gap. CDR3 protein: CASRQSDSSYEQYF. In DNA form, the CDR3 reads TGTGCCAGCAGGCAGTCGGACAGTTCCTACGAGCAGTACTTC.

The V and J genes are TRBV6-1 and TRBJ2-5; 9 bases align to TRBD2. Germline V gives CDR1 MNHNS, CDR2 SASEGT. The length of the CDR3 is 17 residues. With 2 bases clipped from V and 3 bases from J, the junction kept 10 bases outside the gene matches. The CDR3 here is CASSEWLAGLPEETQYF. The CDR3 DNA reads TGTGCCAGCAGTGAATGGCTAGCGGGACTTCCGGAAGAGACCCAGTACTTC.